This TCR beta chain was captured by sequencing in a study of blood T cell repertoires in COVID-19. CDR3 size: 13 residues. Germline assignment: CDR1 MDHEN and CDR2 SYDVKM. V was cut by 6 bases and J by 9 bases, with 14 bases left in between. The assay was immunoSEQ multiplex PCR, and TCRdb's table has in-frame clones only and misses some. This table has 200,000 to 300,000 clones, 70% to 90% appearing once. The source is an elderly man with acute or convalescent COVID-19. The chain couples TRBV28 to TRBJ2-2; D might be TRBD1 (5 bases). Sequencing was done on a sample of peripheral blood. This CDR3 is CASRGEKFRELFF. The CDR3 coding sequence is TGTGCCAGCAGAGGGGAAAAATTCCGGGAGCTGTTTTTT.